This section outlines one T cell receptor (gamma chain) sequence together with its context. Its antigen is not known. One base away lies a much larger clone, so this may be a sequencing read error. Other DNA sequences from this sample encode an identical CDR3 as well. The template was reverse-transcribed extracted RNA. The CDR3 regions were amplified by multiplex PCR from V-gene primers to a constant-region primer. TCRdb redid clone calling on the multiplex PCR reads using CATT. This sample has about 36,000 gamma-chain clones, with roughly a fifth found just once. After alphabeta T cell depletion, CD3+ Vdelta1+ Vdelta2- thymocytes were sorted. Purity of the sorted Vdelta1+ thymocytes ranged from 98% to 99.6%. These data come from a study of Vδ1+ human thymocytes. General study results and limits: Many TRG clonotypes were shared between donors; TRD repertoires were essentially private. Highly polyclonal TRG and TRD repertoires with Gaussian CDR3 length distributions appeared in thymus.

Per the germline V gene, CDR1 is VENAVY and CDR2 is YDSYNSRV. CDR3 length equals 13 residues. Trimming at V came to 5 bases and at J to 2 bases, leaving 2 bases not matched to a gene. This sequence was found in a girl younger than two who had congenital heart surgery. The chain joins TRGV8 to TRGJP2. The specimen was Vdelta1+ gamma-delta thymocytes from the thymus. This sample's subset: FACS-sorted CD3+ TCRalphabeta- TCRVdelta1+ TCRVdelta2- thymocytes. Here the CDR3 reads CATWGSSDWIKTF. The CDR3 DNA follows: TGTGCCACCTGGGGCAGTAGTGATTGGATCAAGACGTTT.